This T cell receptor beta chain comes out of a study of blood T cell repertoires in COVID-19. Across the whole study: T cells, B-cell-depleted T cells, or PBMCs supplied cDNA or gDNA.

As processed by the authors: The assay estimated nucleated cells by amplifying reference gene primers. TCRdb's table, derived via immunoSEQ multiplex PCR, lists solely in-frame clones and lacks some. Clonal size and the V and J genes are those of that table, whereas D and trimming came from the DNA. This table holds approximately 300,000 clones, around 85% found once. Germline V lookup: CDR1 MGHDK, CDR2 SYGVNS. V lost 4 bases to trimming and J lost 1 base, with 8 bases between them. This CDR3 is 14 amino acids long. This clone was recorded many times. The study assigned cohorts using participant-reported clinical history. A case of COVID-19 had been met by exposed participants within 2 weeks before study entry.

The source of this sequence is a woman between 25 and 40 years old who had been exposed to COVID-19. V is TRBV25-1 and J is TRBJ2-4; no reliable D call. Source material: PBMCs or T cells enriched from blood (not recorded which). DNA of the CDR3: TGTGCCAGCAGTGTAGACGGGGCCAAAAACATTCAGTACTTC. The encoded protein is CASSVDGAKNIQYF.